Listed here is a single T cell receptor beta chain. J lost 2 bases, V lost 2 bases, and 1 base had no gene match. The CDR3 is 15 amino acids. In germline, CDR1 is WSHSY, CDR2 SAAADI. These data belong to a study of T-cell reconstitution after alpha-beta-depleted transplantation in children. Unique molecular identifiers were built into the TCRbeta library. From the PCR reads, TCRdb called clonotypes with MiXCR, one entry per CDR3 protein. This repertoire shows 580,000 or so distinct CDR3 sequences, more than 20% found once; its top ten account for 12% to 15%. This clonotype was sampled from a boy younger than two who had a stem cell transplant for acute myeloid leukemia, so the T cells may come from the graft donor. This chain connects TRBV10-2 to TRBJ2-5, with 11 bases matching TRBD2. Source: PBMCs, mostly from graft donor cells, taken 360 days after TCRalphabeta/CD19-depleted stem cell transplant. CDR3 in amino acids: CASSEIAGGQETQYF. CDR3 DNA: TGCGCCAGCAGTGAGATAGCGGGGGGGCAAGAGACCCAGTACTTC.